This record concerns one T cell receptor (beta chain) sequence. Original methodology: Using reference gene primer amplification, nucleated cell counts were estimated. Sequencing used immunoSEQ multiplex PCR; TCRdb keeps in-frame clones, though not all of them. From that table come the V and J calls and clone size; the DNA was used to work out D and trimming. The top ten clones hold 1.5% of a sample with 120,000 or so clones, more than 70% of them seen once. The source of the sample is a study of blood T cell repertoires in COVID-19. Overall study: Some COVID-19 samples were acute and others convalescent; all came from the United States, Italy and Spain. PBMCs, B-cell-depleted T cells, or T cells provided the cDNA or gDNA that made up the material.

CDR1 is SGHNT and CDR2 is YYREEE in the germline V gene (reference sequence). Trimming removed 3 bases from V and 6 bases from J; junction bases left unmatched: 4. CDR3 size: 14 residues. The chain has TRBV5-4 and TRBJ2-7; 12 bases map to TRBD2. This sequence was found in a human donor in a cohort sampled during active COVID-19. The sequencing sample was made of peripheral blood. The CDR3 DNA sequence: TGTGCCAGCAGCTCCGGACTAGCGGGGTCCGAGCAGTACTTC. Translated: CASSSGLAGSEQYF. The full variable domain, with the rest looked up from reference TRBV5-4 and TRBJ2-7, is ETGVTQSPTHLIKTRGQQVTLRCSSQSGHNTVSWYQQALGQGPQFIFQYYREEENGRGNFPPRFSGLQFPNYSSELNVNALELDDSALYLCASSSGLAGSEQYFGPGTRLTVT.